This entry lists 30 T cell receptor beta chains sequenced from one sample in a study of shared clonotypes between healthy human individuals. TCRdb's table, derived via immunoSEQ multiplex PCR, lists solely in-frame clones and lacks some. The sample contains roughly 640,000 clones, approximately 74% of which appear only once. The source material was memory CD4+ T cells sorted from blood. The subset is: CD45RA-negative fraction. These receptors came from a woman between 25 and 40 years old in good health.

The genes are TRBV13 and TRBJ2-5; D is unclear. The CDR3 is made up of 13 amino acids. CDR1 is PRHDT, CDR2 FYEKMQ, per germline (reference sequence). The V end lost 5 bases, the J end lost 5 bases, and 12 bases lay between the germline ends. The CDR3 DNA reads as TGTGCCAGCAGCCAGGCGAATCCGGAGACCCAGTACTTC. This translates into CASSQANPETQYF. Drawing the rest from reference TRBV13 and TRBJ2-5, the complete variable domain is AAGVIQSPRHLIKEKRETATLKCYPIPRHDTVYWYQQGPGQDPQFLISFYEKMQSDKGSIPDRFSAQQFSDYHSELNMSSLELGDSALYFCASSQANPETQYFGPGTRLLVL.

This clone was seen a few times. J is TRBJ1-4 and V is TRBV6-1, with 7 positions matching TRBD1. The CDR3 length is 14 residues. V was clipped by 5 bases and J by 6 bases; unmatched bases: 6. The germline V gene encodes CDR1 MNHNS and CDR2 SASEGT. CDR3 region: CASSTTTGYEKLFF. In DNA form, the CDR3 reads TGTGCCAGCAGTACCACGACAGGGTATGAAAAACTGTTTTTT.

This clone was picked up one time. The chain combines TRBV11-2 with TRBJ2-5; either TRBD1 or TRBD2 may fit D (5 bases each). Trimming stripped 2 bases from V and 5 bases from J, with 15 bases between. From germline, CDR1 is SGHAT and CDR2 FQNNGV. The CDR3 is made up of 15 amino acids. The CDR3 loop reads CASSLRVGVAETQYF. DNA of the CDR3: TGTGCCAGCAGCTTACGAGTGGGGGTAGCTGAGACCCAGTACTTC.

As regards this clone: This specimen includes other DNA sequences encoding the same CDR3. The CDR3, as DNA: TGCGCCAGCAGCCCGCCGTTGGGGGGAGATGAAAAACTGTTTTTT. Residues: CASSPPLGGDEKLFF. The V call is TRBV5-1, the J call TRBJ1-4; D may be TRBD1 (5 bases). Germline CDR1 reads SGHRS; CDR2 reads YFSETQ. The CDR3 runs 15 residues. The V end lost 4 bases, the J end lost 6 bases, and 16 bases lay between the germline ends.

The rearrangement links TRBV7-7 to TRBJ2-5; 7 bases are a match to TRBD1. This CDR3 contains 15 residues. Germline CDR1 is SSHAT and CDR2 is FNYEAQ (reference sequence). V shed 5 bases, J shed 3 bases, and the junction held 9 bases outside the gene matches. The CDR3 is CASSLGGTEEETQYF. Here the CDR3 DNA reads TGTGCCAGCAGCCTGGGTGGGACAGAAGAAGAGACCCAGTACTTC. Combining the CDR3 with reference TRBV7-7 and TRBJ2-5 gives the whole variable domain GAGVSQSPRYKVTKRGQDVTLRCDPISSHATLYWYQQALGQGPEFLTYFNYEAQPDKSGLPSDRFSAERPEGSISTLTIQRTEQRDSAMYRCASSLGGTEEETQYFGPGTRLLVL.

CDR3 sequence: CASSLLAGGDEQFF. The CDR3 DNA is TGTGCCAGCAGTCTACTAGCGGGGGGAGATGAGCAGTTCTTC. This chain uses TRBV6-6 with TRBJ2-1, with 12 bases identical to TRBD2. With V trimmed by 5 bases and J by 8 bases, 4 bases remained unmatched. This CDR3 comprises 14 residues. Germline V lookup: CDR1 MNHNY, CDR2 SVGAGI (reference sequence).

The genes are TRBV9 and TRBJ1-5; D not certain. The CDR3 length is 14 residues. Germline V CDR1 and CDR2: SGDLS, YYNGEE. V gave up 3 bases and J gave up 6 bases, with 13 bases separating them. The CDR3 nucleotides are TGTGCCAGCAGCGGCGCCGTGGGGTTTCAGCCCCAGCATTTT. It translates to CASSGAVGFQPQHF.

The chain is built from TRBV5-1 and TRBJ2-1; D remains ambiguous. The CDR3 is made up of 15 amino acids. V lost 4 bases and J 0 bases, leaving 11 bases between the germline ends. The germline gives CDR1 SGHRS, CDR2 YFSETQ. The chain's CDR3 is CASSNGPSSYNEQFF. DNA of the CDR3: TGCGCCAGCAGCAACGGGCCGAGCTCCTACAATGAGCAGTTCTTC.

V is TRBV7-9 and J is TRBJ2-7, with 12 bases identical to TRBD2. This CDR3 has 15 residues. The junction had 3 bases not matched to a gene; V was cut back by 3 bases and J by 3 bases. Germline V lookup: CDR1 SEHNR, CDR2 FQNEAQ (reference sequence). The chain's CDR3 is CASSFTSGRFYEQYF. The CDR3 DNA reads TGTGCCAGCAGCTTTACTAGCGGGAGGTTCTACGAGCAGTACTTC. The full variable domain, rest sourced from reference TRBV7-9 and TRBJ2-7, is DTGVSQNPRHKITKRGQNVTFRCDPISEHNRLYWYRQTLGQGPEFLTYFQNEAQLEKSRLLSDRFSAERPKGSFSTLEIQRTEQGDSAMYLCASSFTSGRFYEQYFGPGTRLTVT.

This clone was seen just once. The J gene is TRBJ2-5, the V gene TRBV30, with 10 nucleotides matching TRBD1. Gene TRBJ2-7 matches the end of the DNA better, so the J call may be wrong. The germline CDR1 and CDR2 sequences are GTSNPN and SVGIG (reference sequence). The CDR3 is 13 amino acids. The CDR3 nucleotides read TGTGCCTGGAGTAAAGGACAGGGGGACGAGCAGTACTTC. Its protein is CAWSKGQGDEQYF.

The chain has TRBV7-8 and TRBJ2-7, with D perhaps TRBD2 (5 bases). CDR1 is SGHVS and CDR2 is FQNEAQ in the germline V gene. This CDR3 is built from 13 residues. The ends were cut back, 0 bases at V and 9 bases at J, with 12 bases in the middle. CDR3 nucleotides: TGTGCCAGCAGCTTAGCGTTGCGGGCGGGGCAGTACTTC. Its protein product is CASSLALRAGQYF.

This clone was seen ten or more times. The rearrangement joins TRBV6-5 to TRBJ2-3, with D perhaps TRBD2 (5 bases). CDR3 length equals 14 residues. CDR1 is MNHEY, CDR2 SVGAGI, per germline. V was cut by 6 bases and J by 2 bases, with 12 bases left in between. This CDR3 is CASRFRGNTDTQYF. The CDR3 DNA reads TGTGCCAGCAGATTCCGGGGAAACACAGATACGCAGTATTTT.

The chain is built from TRBV27 and TRBJ1-1, with 7 nucleotides matching TRBD1. Germline V CDR1 and CDR2: MNHEY, SMNVEV (reference sequence). The CDR3 has 14 amino acids. V was pared by 7 bases and J by 1 base, with 6 bases of the junction left unmatched. CDR3 residues: CASIPYRGNTEAFF. The CDR3 DNA follows: TGTGCCAGCATCCCCTACAGGGGGAACACTGAAGCTTTCTTT.

This clone came up many times. The gene calls are TRBV6-1 and TRBJ2-7; D may be TRBD2 (6 bases). This CDR3 has 14 residues. V was cut by 7 bases and J by 3 bases, with 16 bases left in between. The germline CDR1 and CDR2 sequences are MNHNS and SASEGT. The CDR3 region has the DNA TGTGCCAGCAAAATTACGGGAGTCTTCTACGAGCAGTACTTC. Protein product: CASKITGVFYEQYF.

The J gene is TRBJ2-1, the V gene TRBV5-1; maybe TRBD2 (6 bases). This CDR3 region has 11 residues. In germline, CDR1 is SGHRS, CDR2 YFSETQ. Between the trimmed V and J ends, which lost 6 bases and 12 bases, there was a span of 13 bases. CDR3: CASMGGVVQFF. CDR3 DNA sequence: TGCGCCAGCATGGGGGGAGTTGTGCAGTTCTTC.

This clone has only one observation. V and J are TRBV29-1 and TRBJ1-3; a possible D gene is TRBD1 (5 bases). CDR3 size: 15 residues. V lost 6 bases to trimming and J lost 4 bases, with 19 bases between them. CDR1 is SQVTM and CDR2 is ANQGSEA in the germline V gene. The CDR3: CSVFLLGEQGNTIYF. The CDR3 DNA is TGCAGCGTCTTCCTCTTGGGGGAACAGGGAAACACCATATATTTT. Based on the CDR3 plus reference TRBV29-1 and TRBJ1-3, the full variable domain is SAVISQKPSRDICQRGTSLTIQCQVDSQVTMMFWYRQQPGQSLTLIATANQGSEATYESGFVIDKFPISRPNLTFSTLTVSNMSPEDSSIYLCSVFLLGEQGNTIYFGEGSWLTVV.

This chain joins TRBV19 and TRBJ2-3; 10 bases agree with TRBD1. Trimming took 8 bases from V and 6 from J; bases not matched to a gene: 8. Germline-derived CDR1 and CDR2 are LNHDA and SQIVND (reference sequence). The CDR3 sequence is 14 residues long. The CDR3 spells CASSPGQGWDTQYF. The CDR3 DNA sequence: TGTGCCAGTTCCCCGGGACAGGGGTGGGATACGCAGTATTTT.

This chain links TRBV11-3 with TRBJ1-2; TRBD1 agrees at 8 bases. CDR3 length: 16 residues. With 5 bases clipped from V and 3 bases from J, the junction kept 11 bases outside the gene matches. The germline gives CDR1 SGHNT, CDR2 YENEEA. CDR3: CASSQAQGAADYGYTF. The CDR3 DNA reads TGTGCCAGCAGCCAAGCGCAGGGGGCGGCAGACTATGGCTACACCTTC.

Written as DNA, the CDR3 is TGTGCCAGCAGACCACAGCGGTATAGCTACGAGCAGTACTTC. Its translation: CASRPQRYSYEQYF. This chain connects TRBV7-9 to TRBJ2-7; D is possibly TRBD2 (5 bases). Germline values: CDR1 SEHNR, CDR2 FQNEAQ (reference sequence). Trimming left V 6 bases short and J 3 bases short, with 15 bases between. There are 14 residues in the CDR3.

This clone was found a few times. The chain couples TRBV6-1 to TRBJ1-3, with D unresolved. The CDR3 spans 13 residues. The V gene lost 4 bases and the J gene lost 4 bases, with 8 bases spanning the gap. Germline CDR1 MNHNS, CDR2 SASEGT. CDR3 protein: CASSGGGGNTIYF. CDR3 bases: TGTGCCAGCAGTGGGGGAGGCGGAAACACCATATATTTT.

This chain uses TRBV6-5 with TRBJ1-1, with D maybe TRBD1 (5 bases). Trimming took 7 bases from V and 5 from J, leaving 17 bases between them. This CDR3 comprises 14 residues. Germline V gene sequence: CDR1 MNHEY, CDR2 SVGAGI. CDR3 nucleotides: TGTGCCAGCACCCACTCGCAGGGAGGGACTGAAGCTTTCTTT. Amino acids: CASTHSQGGTEAFF.

This clone was detected ten times or more. This sample also contains other DNA sequences that code for the same CDR3. V usage is TRBV4-1 and J usage is TRBJ2-7, with 12 bases lining up with TRBD1. The CDR3 is 15 residues long. Germline-derived CDR1 and CDR2 are MGHRA and YSYEKL. The J segment lost 4 bases and the V segment lost 4 bases, leaving 5 bases of the junction unmatched. CDR3 residues: CASSPGQGATYEQYF. The CDR3, as DNA: TGCGCCAGCAGCCCGGGACAGGGGGCAACTTACGAGCAGTACTTC.

J is TRBJ1-2 and V is TRBV6-1; D possibly corresponds to TRBD1 (5 bases). V was shortened by 0 bases and J by 8 bases, with 16 bases between the two germline ends. The CDR3 consists of 15 residues. CDR1 is MNHNS, CDR2 SASEGT, per germline. CDR3 in amino acids: CASSEAAGGIVGYTF. The DNA for the CDR3 is TGTGCCAGCAGTGAAGCGGCCGGGGGGATCGTCGGCTACACCTTC.

At least ten counts were recorded for this clone. V and J are TRBV6-5 and TRBJ2-7, with D tentatively TRBD2 (6 bases). V was cut by 5 bases and J by 3 bases, with 14 bases left in between. The length of the CDR3 is 14 residues. From germline, CDR1 is MNHEY and CDR2 SVGAGI. The CDR3 sequence is CASSRDPGGYEQYF. The CDR3, as DNA: TGTGCCAGCAGTCGGGACCCCGGGGGCTACGAGCAGTACTTC.

This clone was recorded once. The V and J genes are TRBV28 and TRBJ2-2; possibly TRBD1 or TRBD2 for D (5 bases each). Trimming pared 3 bases from V and 7 bases from J, leaving 18 bases between. CDR3 length: 16 amino acids. Germline CDR1 MDHEN, CDR2 SYDVKM. Here the CDR3 reads CASSFFGQGRGGELFF. The CDR3 DNA reads TGTGCCAGCAGTTTTTTCGGCCAGGGACGAGGCGGGGAGCTGTTTTTT.

The gene calls are TRBV5-1 and TRBJ2-7; 7 bases align to TRBD1. In germline, CDR1 is SGHRS, CDR2 YFSETQ. CDR3 length: 15 residues. V lost 4 bases to trimming and J lost 0 bases; unmatched junction nucleotides: 7. CDR3 amino acids: CASSKAGTVSYEQYF. The CDR3 coding sequence is TGCGCCAGCAGCAAGGCCGGGACAGTCTCCTACGAGCAGTACTTC.

The chain joins TRBV7-3 to TRBJ2-3; TRBD1 matches 8 bases. This CDR3 comprises 14 residues. V was clipped by 4 bases and J by 4 bases; unmatched bases: 4. In germline, CDR1 is SGHTA, CDR2 FQGTGA. The CDR3 coding sequence is TGTGCCAGCAGCTCCGGGACAGGATCAGATACGCAGTATTTT. This encodes CASSSGTGSDTQYF. Filled out from reference TRBV7-3 and TRBJ2-3, the complete variable domain reads GAGVSQTPSNKVTEKGKYVELRCDPISGHTALYWYRQSLGQGPEFLIYFQGTGAADDSGLPNDRFFAVRPEGSVSTLKIQRTERGDSAVYLCASSSGTGSDTQYFGPGTRLTVL.

The chain combines TRBV11-2 with TRBJ2-2; D gene unclear. V lost 7 bases and J 4 bases, leaving 10 bases between the germline ends. This CDR3 contains 13 residues. The germline CDR1 and CDR2 sequences are SGHAT and FQNNGV. CDR3 nucleotide sequence: TGTGCCAGCACCCCGACGGTCACCGGGGAGCTGTTTTTT. It codes for CASTPTVTGELFF. Filled out from reference TRBV11-2 and TRBJ2-2, the complete variable domain reads EAGVAQSPRYKIIEKRQSVAFWCNPISGHATLYWYQQILGQGPKLLIQFQNNGVVDDSQLPKDRFSAERLKGVDSTLKIQPAKLEDSAVYLCASTPTVTGELFFGEGSRLTVL.

The chain couples TRBV28 to TRBJ2-6; TRBD1 aligns across 8 bases. Germline CDR1 MDHEN, CDR2 SYDVKM. V shed 8 bases and J 3 bases; nucleotides not matched to a gene: 6. This CDR3 contains 15 residues. This CDR3 is CASEPRGLGANVLTF. CDR3 bases: TGTGCCAGCGAACCCAGGGGGCTTGGGGCCAACGTCCTGACTTTC.

The chain couples TRBV18 to TRBJ2-5; 7 bases match TRBD1. Per germline, CDR1 KGHSH and CDR2 LQKENI. The CDR3 extends over 14 amino acids. J lost 2 bases, V lost 6 bases, and 6 bases had no gene match. The CDR3 reads CASSLARGQETQYF. The CDR3 nucleotides read TGTGCCAGCTCCCTAGCCAGGGGGCAAGAGACCCAGTACTTC. Full variable domain (rest looked up from reference TRBV18 and TRBJ2-5): NAGVMQNPRHLVRRRGQEARLRCSPMKGHSHVYWYRQLPEEGLKFMVYLQKENIIDESGMPKERFSAEFPKEGPSILRIQQVVRGDSAAYFCASSLARGQETQYFGPGTRLLVL.